The rows below give T cell receptor beta chains drawn from one sample of a study of esophageal squamous cell carcinoma under preoperative chemotherapy. Using its own MiXCR run on the PCR reads, TCRdb lists one record per CDR3 protein. The sample lists some 16,000 distinct CDR3 sequences, more than 50% occurring once. The sample here was taken from a patient given preoperative chemotherapy. These receptors originate from a human donor with esophageal squamous cell carcinoma. The donor label of this sample is uncertain. The CDR3 runs from the conserved cysteine through the conserved F or W. The order of the fields is V gene, D gene, clone size, J gene, CDR3 protein, CDR3 DNA. D genes are given only for firm matches. The size entry is marked missing in some rows and otherwise reads once, few, many or a size class.

V: TRBV7-2
D: TRBD2
size: .
J: TRBJ2-1
CDR3: CASSSKGLAGPYNEQFF
DNA: TGTGCCAGCAGCTCAAAGGGACTAGCGGGACCCTACAATGAGCAGTTCTTC

V: TRBV10-1
D: .
size: few
J: TRBJ2-1
CDR3: CASSRRDFPYNEQFF
DNA: TGCGCCAGCAGCCGCCGGGACTTCCCATACAATGAGCAGTTCTTC

V: TRBV27
D: .
size: .
J: TRBJ2-1
CDR3: CASFNKGQFF
DNA: TGTGCCAGCTTCAACAAAGGGCAGTTCTTC

V: TRBV6-1
D: .
size: .
J: TRBJ2-1
CDR3: CASSGLNEQFF
DNA: TGTGCCAGCAGTGGACTCAATGAGCAGTTCTTC

V: TRBV6-1
D: TRBD2
size: .
J: TRBJ2-7
CDR3: CASSESGGVNEQYF
DNA: TGTGCCAGCAGTGAGAGCGGGGGTGTCAATGAGCAGTACTTC

V: TRBV6-2/TRBV6-3
D: TRBD2
size: .
J: TRBJ2-1
CDR3: CASSPGTSANEQFF
DNA: TGTGCCAGCAGCCCCGGGACTAGCGCCAATGAGCAGTTCTTC

V: TRBV12-3/TRBV12-4
D: TRBD2
size: .
J: TRBJ2-1
CDR3: CASRPTPGTSVGEQFF
DNA: TGTGCCAGCAGACCAACCCCGGGGACTAGCGTCGGTGAGCAGTTCTTC

V: TRBV7-2
D: .
size: once
J: TRBJ2-2
CDR3: CASSISGAAGELFF
DNA: TGTGCCAGCAGCATATCAGGGGCGGCCGGGGAGCTGTTTTTT

V: TRBV6-1
D: TRBD2
size: .
J: TRBJ2-4
CDR3: CASSEAGLWAEDTQYF
DNA: TGTGCCAGCAGCGAAGCGGGGCTATGGGCGGAAGATACGCAGTATTTC

V: TRBV27
D: .
size: medium-sized
J: TRBJ2-2
CDR3: CASSESGRTNTGELFF
DNA: TGTGCCAGCAGCGAATCGGGACGGACTAACACCGGGGAGCTGTTTTTT

V: TRBV6-1
D: .
size: .
J: TRBJ2-3
CDR3: CASSLKGVCGKNTQYF
DNA: TGTGCCAGCAGTCTCAAGGGGGTGTGCGGCAAAAACACGCAGTATTTT

V: TRBV6-1
D: .
size: few
J: TRBJ1-2
CDR3: CASTRLGGSYGYTF
DNA: TGTGCCAGCACCCGATTGGGGGGAAGCTATGGCTACACCTTC

V: TRBV27
D: .
size: .
J: TRBJ1-1
CDR3: CASSSYPLNTEAFF
DNA: TGTGCCAGCAGTAGCTATCCACTCAACACTGAAGCTTTCTTT

V: TRBV6-8
D: .
size: .
J: TRBJ2-3
CDR3: CACRGLGGSDTDTQYF
DNA: TGTGCCTGCAGGGGCCTAGGTGGGAGTGACACAGATACGCAGTATTTT

V: TRBV6-1
D: .
size: once
J: TRBJ1-6
CDR3: CASRARQGVCKDAQFF
DNA: TGTGCCAGCAGGGCACGCCAGGGTGTGTGTAAAGATGCGCAGTTTTTT

V: TRBV10-3
D: .
size: .
J: TRBJ2-5
CDR3: CATGEGGREQGTQYF
DNA: TGTGCCACGGGGGAAGGGGGCCGGGAGCAAGGGACCCAGTACTTC

V: TRBV27
D: TRBD2
size: .
J: TRBJ2-4
CDR3: CASSLSGGGGKDMQYF
DNA: TGTGCCAGCAGTTTGTCGGGGGGGGGTGGCAAAGACATGCAGTACTTC

V: TRBV6-2/TRBV6-3
D: .
size: .
J: TRBJ2-4
CDR3: CASSFRTRGLRVKNIQYF
DNA: TGTGCCAGCAGTTTTCGGACTAGGGGGCTGCGAGTCAAAAACATTCAGTACTTT

V: TRBV6-1
D: .
size: .
J: TRBJ2-3
CDR3: CASSDTSGADTQYF
DNA: TGTGCCAGCAGTGATACTAGTGGCGCAGATACGCAGTATTTT

V: TRBV6-5
D: TRBD2
size: .
J: TRBJ2-1
CDR3: CASSSAGGPNEQFF
DNA: TGTGCCAGCAGTTCTGCGGGAGGGCCCAATGAGCAGTTCTTC

V: TRBV7-2
D: .
size: .
J: TRBJ2-3
CDR3: CASGARGGGDTDTQYF
DNA: TGTGCCAGCGGGGCACGAGGGGGGGGGGACACAGATACGCAGTACTTT

V: TRBV6-1
D: .
size: .
J: TRBJ2-7
CDR3: CASSEAPAGMGAKDTQYF
DNA: TGTGCCAGCAGTGAAGCCCCGGCGGGGATGGGAGCCAAAGATACGCAGTACTTC

V: TRBV6-4
D: .
size: .
J: TRBJ2-5
CDR3: CASSDSGDKSYNEQYF
DNA: TGTGCCAGCAGTGACTCTGGTGACAAATCCTACAATGAGCAGTACTTC

V: TRBV6-1
D: TRBD1
size: once
J: TRBJ2-3
CDR3: CASSDRGITDTQYF
DNA: TGTGCCAGCAGTGACAGGGGGATCACAGATACGCAGTATTTT

V: TRBV7-2
D: TRBD2
size: .
J: TRBJ2-4
CDR3: CASSARGGGGKNIQYF
DNA: TGTGCCAGCAGCGCACGGGGGGGGGGGGGCAAAAACATTCAGTACTTC

V: TRBV6-1
D: .
size: .
J: TRBJ2-3
CDR3: CASTMAFQSEETQYF
DNA: TGTGCCAGCACCATGGCGTTCCAGAGCGAAGAGACGCAGTATTTT

V: TRBV6-5
D: .
size: .
J: TRBJ2-3
CDR3: CASSSGSGGIYTDTQYF
DNA: TGTGCCAGCAGTTCCGGCTCTGGGGGGATCTACACAGATACGCAGTACTTT

V: TRBV6-1
D: .
size: .
J: TRBJ2-4
CDR3: CGGRDEDTQYF
DNA: TGTGGGGGCCGTGACGAAGACACTCAGTACTTC

V: TRBV7-2
D: .
size: .
J: TRBJ2-4
CDR3: CATRRTDKNTQYF
DNA: TGTGCCACGAGGCGGACAGACAAAAATACTCAGTATTTC

V: TRBV5-1
D: TRBD2
size: .
J: TRBJ2-5
CDR3: CASSLEGTSGTTQYF
DNA: TGCGCCAGCAGCTTGGAGGGGACTAGCGGGACGACCCAGTACTTC

V: TRBV11-1
D: .
size: .
J: TRBJ2-1
CDR3: CATGVGGSYNEQFF
DNA: TGTGCAACGGGGGTAGGGGGCTCCTACAATGAGCAGTTCTTC

V: TRBV4-2
D: .
size: .
J: TRBJ2-3
CDR3: CASSQDLGSWWGTDTQYF
DNA: TGTGCCAGCAGCCAAGATCTCGGATCCTGGTGGGGCACGGATACGCAGTATTTT

V: TRBV7-6
D: TRBD2
size: .
J: TRBJ2-2
CDR3: CASSWTSGNTGELFF
DNA: TGTGCCAGCAGCTGGACTAGCGGGAACACCGGGGAGCTGTTTTTT

V: TRBV27
D: TRBD1
size: .
J: TRBJ2-1
CDR3: CASSPRTGLNEQFF
DNA: TGTGCCAGCAGTCCTCGGACAGGCCTTAATGAGCAGTTCTTC

V: TRBV6-5
D: .
size: .
J: TRBJ2-1
CDR3: CASSSSGNEQFF
DNA: TGTGCCAGCAGTTCCTCAGGGAATGAGCAGTTCTTC

V: TRBV27
D: TRBD2
size: medium-sized
J: TRBJ2-7
CDR3: CASRETSREQYF
DNA: TGTGCCAGCAGGGAGACTAGCCGCGAGCAGTACTTC

V: TRBV6-1
D: .
size: .
J: TRBJ2-1
CDR3: CASSENVAGFF
DNA: TGTGCCAGCAGTGAAAATGTCGCTGGGTTCTTC

V: TRBV6-1
D: TRBD1
size: .
J: TRBJ2-3
CDR3: CASSRKQGDGADMQYF
DNA: TGTGCCAGCAGTCGCAAGCAGGGGGACGGCGCAGATATGCAGTATTTC

V: TRBV7-2
D: TRBD2
size: .
J: TRBJ2-3
CDR3: CASSLGLGADTQYF
DNA: TGTGCCAGCAGCCTTGGACTAGGGGCAGATACGCAGTATTTT

V: TRBV6-1
D: .
size: once
J: TRBJ2-3
CDR3: CASSVGGQGATDTQYF
DNA: TGTGCCAGCAGTGTAGGGGGGCAGGGAGCCACAGACACTCAGTATTTT

V: TRBV10-1
D: TRBD2
size: .
J: TRBJ2-1
CDR3: CASSDSTSGYNEQFF
DNA: TGCGCCAGCAGCGACTCAACTAGCGGGTACAATGAGCAGTTCTTC

V: TRBV7-2
D: TRBD2
size: medium-sized
J: TRBJ2-1
CDR3: CASSRGLAGGYNEQFF
DNA: TGTGCCAGCAGCCGAGGACTAGCGGGGGGCTACAATGAGCAGTTCTTC

V: TRBV12-3/TRBV12-4
D: .
size: many
J: TRBJ2-3
CDR3: CASNSPGRYTDTQYF
DNA: TGTGCCAGCAACTCTCCTGGGCGGTACACAGATACGCAGTATTTT

V: TRBV27
D: .
size: few
J: TRBJ2-7
CDR3: CASSLVPSDSYEQYF
DNA: TGTGCCAGCAGTTTAGTGCCTAGCGACTCCTACGAGCAGTACTTC

V: TRBV7-2
D: TRBD1
size: medium-sized
J: TRBJ2-5
CDR3: CASSLGGQGGETQYF
DNA: TGTGCCAGCAGCCTAGGGGGACAGGGTGGGGAGACCCAGTACTTC

V: TRBV6-4
D: .
size: once
J: TRBJ2-3
CDR3: CASSDPGYSTDKQYF
DNA: TGTGCCAGCAGTGATCCGGGTTACAGCACAGATAAGCAGTATTTT

V: TRBV6-1
D: .
size: .
J: TRBJ2-1
CDR3: CASVKAVSTDKQYF
DNA: TGTGCCAGCGTAAAGGCTGTGAGCACAGATAAGCAGTATTTC

V: TRBV6-1
D: TRBD2
size: .
J: TRBJ2-5
CDR3: CASRGFGGGDKDTQYF
DNA: TGTGCCAGCAGGGGGTTCGGGGGGGGCGACAAAGATACGCAGTACTTC

V: TRBV4-1
D: TRBD2
size: .
J: TRBJ2-2
CDR3: CASSQDLAGVFGRGPGELFF
DNA: TGCGCCAGCAGCCAAGATCTAGCGGGAGTCTTCGGTCGCGGGCCCGGGGAGCTGTTTTTT

V: TRBV15
D: TRBD2
size: .
J: TRBJ2-1
CDR3: CATRGLAGFETQFF
DNA: TGTGCCACCAGGGGACTAGCGGGATTTGAGACCCAGTTCTTC

V: TRBV7-2
D: .
size: .
J: TRBJ2-7
CDR3: CASSDLATQYF
DNA: TGTGCCAGCAGCGATTTGGCAACCCAGTACTTC

V: TRBV6-5
D: .
size: once
J: TRBJ2-5
CDR3: CASSYSRGRDFRETQYF
DNA: TGTGCCAGCAGTTACAGCAGAGGCAGGGACTTTAGGGAGACCCAGTACTTC

V: TRBV6-5
D: .
size: once
J: TRBJ2-5
CDR3: CASIRDTYNEQYF
DNA: TGTGCCAGCATTAGGGATACCTACAATGAGCAGTACTTC

V: TRBV6-5
D: TRBD2
size: .
J: TRBJ2-2
CDR3: CASSYGRGSSAGELFF
DNA: TGTGCCAGCAGTTACGGGCGCGGGAGCTCAGCCGGGGAGCTGTTTTTT

V: TRBV6-1
D: .
size: .
J: TRBJ2-5
CDR3: CASSVRPSCSNELYF
DNA: TGTGCCAGCAGTGTCCGGCCCTCTTGCTCCAACGAGCTGTACTTC

V: TRBV5-1
D: TRBD1
size: .
J: TRBJ2-3
CDR3: CASSQDRATDTQYF
DNA: TGCGCCAGCAGCCAAGACAGGGCCACAGATACGCAGTATTTT